The rows below give T cell receptor beta chains drawn from one sample of a study of molecular identifiers for immune sequencing clone quantification. TCRdb re-analysed the PCR reads in MiXCR, keeping a single row per CDR3 protein. This sample has about 10,000 distinct CDR3 sequences, with about 21% found just once. The sample comprised naive CD8+ T cells from blood, with Jurkat cell RNA spiked in. Receptors were obtained from a human donor in good health. Some libraries in this study had Jurkat cell RNA spiked in. Both conserved end residues are part of each CDR3. The D gene is left open where the match is weak. The size field is filled for only some rows; it gives once, few, many or a size class.

V: TRBV27; D: TRBD2; J: TRBJ2-7; size: -; DNA: TGTGCCAGCGCAAACTCAGGGACTAGCGGTACCTACGAGCAGTACTTC; CDR3: CASANSGTSGTYEQYF
V: TRBV6-2/TRBV6-3; D: -; J: TRBJ2-6; size: medium-sized; DNA: TGTGCCAGCAGTCCCCTCGAGGGAGGATTTGCTGGGGCCAACGTCCTGACTTTC; CDR3: CASSPLEGGFAGANVLTF
V: TRBV29-1; D: -; J: TRBJ1-1; size: medium-sized; DNA: TGCAGCGTTGAAGCTGGGATCAGGAGGGAAGCTTTCTTT; CDR3: CSVEAGIRREAFF
V: TRBV7-9; D: TRBD1; J: TRBJ2-7; size: many; DNA: TGTGCCAGCAGCTCAGGCAGGGGGTTCTACGAGCAGTACTTC; CDR3: CASSSGRGFYEQYF
V: TRBV19; D: -; J: TRBJ2-1; size: -; DNA: TGTGCCGGTAGTATTAAGGTCGGGGTACAGCAGTTCTTC; CDR3: CAGSIKVGVQQFF
V: TRBV4-2; D: -; J: TRBJ2-7; size: many; DNA: TGTGCCAGCAGCCAAGATCGGCCTGCCGAGTACGAGCAGTACTTC; CDR3: CASSQDRPAEYEQYF
V: TRBV10-3; D: -; J: TRBJ1-5; size: medium-sized; DNA: TGTGCCATCAGTGATCAGGGGTCGAATCAGCCCCAGCATTTT; CDR3: CAISDQGSNQPQHF
V: TRBV11-2; D: -; J: TRBJ2-5; size: once; DNA: TGTGCCAGCAGCTTGGCCCGGGGCGCGGGGGCGCAAGAGACCCAGGACTTC; CDR3: CASSLARGAGAQETQDF
V: TRBV20-1; D: TRBD2; J: TRBJ2-7; size: medium-sized; DNA: TGCAGTGCTGCCGGGACAGGGCTGTCACTAGCGGGAGGTGGGGAGCAGTACTTC; CDR3: CSAAGTGLSLAGGGEQYF
V: TRBV6-5; D: -; J: TRBJ2-5; size: -; DNA: TGTGCCAGCAGTCAGCGACAGAGCCTACAAGAGACCCAGTACTTC; CDR3: CASSQRQSLQETQYF
V: TRBV20-1; D: -; J: TRBJ1-1; size: medium-sized; DNA: TGCAGTGCTAGTGACAAGAACACTGAAGCTTTCTTT; CDR3: CSASDKNTEAFF
V: TRBV6-2/TRBV6-3; D: -; J: TRBJ2-3; size: -; DNA: TGTGCCAGCAGTTATTTTCAGGGGAGCACAGATACGCAGTATTTT; CDR3: CASSYFQGSTDTQYF
V: TRBV12-3/TRBV12-4; D: -; J: TRBJ2-7; size: few; DNA: TGTGCCAGCAGTTTAGATTCGTTTGAGCAGTACTTC; CDR3: CASSLDSFEQYF
V: TRBV12-3/TRBV12-4; D: -; J: TRBJ2-7; size: few; DNA: TGTGCCAGCAGTTTAAGCCTAGGTTTAGCCTACGAGCAGTACTTC; CDR3: CASSLSLGLAYEQYF
V: TRBV14; D: TRBD2; J: TRBJ2-1; size: many; DNA: TGTGCCAGCAGCCAAGACAGAGGGACTAGCGGGAGAAAGCAGTTCTTC; CDR3: CASSQDRGTSGRKQFF
V: TRBV12-3/TRBV12-4; D: TRBD2; J: TRBJ2-3; size: medium-sized; DNA: TGTGCCAGCAGTCGCGGGGGGTCGAGCACAGATACGCAGTATTTT; CDR3: CASSRGGSSTDTQYF
V: TRBV3-1; D: -; J: TRBJ2-7; size: medium-sized; DNA: TGTGCCAGCAGCCAAGTAAACTCGCCCTACGAGCAGTACTTC; CDR3: CASSQVNSPYEQYF
V: TRBV24-1; D: -; J: TRBJ1-3; size: medium-sized; DNA: TGTGCCACCAGTGATGTCGACAGCTCCTTCTCTGGAAACACCATATATTTT; CDR3: CATSDVDSSFSGNTIYF
V: TRBV4-1; D: -; J: TRBJ2-7; size: medium-sized; DNA: TGCGCCAGCAGCCAAGGGGGGGCCTCCCCCTACGAGCAGTACTTC; CDR3: CASSQGGASPYEQYF
V: TRBV27; D: TRBD1; J: TRBJ2-5; size: many; DNA: TGTGCCAGCAGAGCCCAGGGGGCGAACCAAGAGACCCAGTACTTC; CDR3: CASRAQGANQETQYF
V: TRBV7-2; D: -; J: TRBJ2-2; size: medium-sized; DNA: TGTGCCAGCACCCGCTACACGTTAGGGCGGGGCGGCACCGGGGAGCTGTTTTTT; CDR3: CASTRYTLGRGGTGELFF
V: TRBV10-3; D: -; J: TRBJ2-5; size: -; DNA: TGTGCCATCAGAGTAGCGGAGACCCAGTACTTC; CDR3: CAIRVAETQYF
V: TRBV27; D: TRBD1; J: TRBJ1-1; size: many; DNA: TGTGCCAGCAGTAAACGGACAGGGCTGAACACTGAAGCTTTCTTT; CDR3: CASSKRTGLNTEAFF
V: TRBV15; D: -; J: TRBJ2-4; size: -; DNA: TGTGCCACCAGCCCAGGGGGGGTAGGAAACATTCAGTACTTC; CDR3: CATSPGGVGNIQYF
V: TRBV4-1; D: TRBD2; J: TRBJ2-7; size: medium-sized; DNA: TGCGCCAGCAGCCCATCTAGCGGGGGGACCTACGAGCAGTACTTC; CDR3: CASSPSSGGTYEQYF
V: TRBV9; D: -; J: TRBJ2-3; size: many; DNA: TGTGCCAGCAGCGTAGCCAGTGCTTCGTTCGCAGATACGCAGTATTTT; CDR3: CASSVASASFADTQYF
V: TRBV6-4; D: TRBD1; J: TRBJ1-5; size: medium-sized; DNA: TGTGCCAGCAGGGACAGGGTAGGGAGAAGCAATCAGCCCCAGCATTTT; CDR3: CASRDRVGRSNQPQHF
V: TRBV19; D: -; J: TRBJ2-7; size: -; DNA: TGTGCCAGTGCTGACATGTCATACGAGCAGTACTTC; CDR3: CASADMSYEQYF
V: TRBV7-9; D: TRBD2; J: TRBJ2-5; size: few; DNA: TGTGCCAGCAGCTTCGGGGGGGGGGCCAGGCTACAAGAGACCCAGTACTTC; CDR3: CASSFGGGARLQETQYF
V: TRBV2; D: TRBD2; J: TRBJ2-7; size: few; DNA: TGTGCCAGGGGGAGGGGACCTTCCTACGAGCAGTACTTC; CDR3: CARGRGPSYEQYF
V: TRBV6-5; D: -; J: TRBJ2-7; size: few; DNA: TGTGCCAGCAGTTACTCGATGGGGGGAGTCCACGAGCAGTACTTC; CDR3: CASSYSMGGVHEQYF
V: TRBV9; D: -; J: TRBJ2-1; size: few; DNA: TGTGCCAGCAACCTGGACTATACACATTACAATGAGCAGTTCTTC; CDR3: CASNLDYTHYNEQFF
V: TRBV6-6; D: TRBD2; J: TRBJ2-4; size: medium-sized; DNA: TGTGCCAGCAGTTACGGGCCCGGGACTAGCGGCAGACTAGCCAAAAACATTCAGTACTTC; CDR3: CASSYGPGTSGRLAKNIQYF
V: TRBV4-3; D: TRBD2; J: TRBJ2-5; size: -; DNA: TGCGCCAACAACCAGGGGACTAGCGGAGCGTACCAAGAGACCCAGTACTTC; CDR3: CANNQGTSGAYQETQYF
V: TRBV5-6; D: -; J: TRBJ2-7; size: many; DNA: TGTGCCAGCAGCTTAAGTAGTTCCCTAATTTACGAGCAGTACTTC; CDR3: CASSLSSSLIYEQYF
V: TRBV5-1; D: -; J: TRBJ2-3; size: many; DNA: TGCGCCAGCAGCACTAGGTCGGATACGCAGTATTTT; CDR3: CASSTRSDTQYF
V: TRBV7-2; D: -; J: TRBJ2-1; size: few; DNA: TGTGCCAGCAGCTTAGTACCATACTACAATGAGCAGTTCTTC; CDR3: CASSLVPYYNEQFF
V: TRBV28; D: -; J: TRBJ2-3; size: medium-sized; DNA: TGTGCCAGCAACCCTAAACGGCGGAGCACAGATACGCAGTATTTT; CDR3: CASNPKRRSTDTQYF
V: TRBV11-1; D: TRBD1; J: TRBJ2-6; size: many; DNA: TGTGCCAGCAGCCACAGGGGTTCTGGGGCCAACGTCCTGACTTTC; CDR3: CASSHRGSGANVLTF
V: TRBV2; D: -; J: TRBJ2-1; size: medium-sized; DNA: TGTGCCAGCAGTGAAACCAGGGACCCGTTCTTC; CDR3: CASSETRDPFF
V: TRBV7-2; D: TRBD2; J: TRBJ2-3; size: -; DNA: TGTGCCCGCAGCGCCCTGACTAGCGGCCCCACAGATACGCAGTATTTT; CDR3: CARSALTSGPTDTQYF
V: TRBV30; D: -; J: TRBJ1-3; size: medium-sized; DNA: TGTGCCTGGAGTGCCCTGAGCAACACCATATATTTT; CDR3: CAWSALSNTIYF
V: TRBV4-3; D: -; J: TRBJ2-1; size: -; DNA: TGCGCCAGCAGCCAAGATGCGGGATTCCGCTACATTGAGCAGTTCTTC; CDR3: CASSQDAGFRYIEQFF